The 29 T cell receptor beta chains given below trace back to one sample, sequenced in a study of T cells in tuberculosis. Sequencing used immunoSEQ multiplex PCR; TCRdb keeps in-frame clones, though not all of them. The table records 30,000 to 40,000 clones, roughly 93% of them present only once. Time point: new active TB diagnosis, blood taken before or within 7 days of starting treatment. Sample: PBMCs, taken at tuberculosis diagnosis. The receptors were sampled from an adult with tuberculosis.

The chain is built from TRBV7-9 and TRBJ2-1, with D unresolved. Germline V gene data show CDR1 as SEHNR and CDR2 as FQNEAQ (reference sequence). The CDR3 spans 15 residues. V gave up 1 base and J gave up 2 bases, with 9 bases separating them. CDR3 protein: CASSLVVAAYNEQFF. The CDR3 DNA is TGTGCCAGCAGCTTAGTTGTGGCTGCCTACAATGAGCAGTTCTTC.

CDR3 DNA: TGTGCCAGCAGTTCGACAGGGATGGGAGCCTACGAGCAGTACTTC. Its translation: CASSSTGMGAYEQYF. The rearrangement joins TRBV7-2 to TRBJ2-7, with 7 positions matching TRBD1. CDR1 is SGHTA, CDR2 FQGNSA, per germline. With V trimmed by 6 bases and J by 2 bases, 10 bases remained unmatched. The CDR3 runs to 15 residues.

This clone was seen just once. As DNA, the CDR3 is TGTGCCAGCAGCCCCGACAGGGCGGCCTATAATTCACCCCTCCACTTT. This encodes CASSPDRAAYNSPLHF. The rearrangement uses TRBV4-2 and TRBJ1-6; 7 nucleotides agree with TRBD1. The CDR3 runs 16 residues. Germline V gene sequence: CDR1 LGHNA, CDR2 YNFKEQ. The trim removed 4 bases at V and 2 bases at J, leaving 5 bases unmatched.

This rearrangement joins TRBV28 to TRBJ1-4; 9 positions match TRBD1. The J segment lost 8 bases and the V segment lost 9 bases, leaving 7 bases of the junction unmatched. Germline values: CDR1 MDHEN, CDR2 SYDVKM. This CDR3 is built from 13 residues. CDR3: CASMTGGREKLFF. CDR3 DNA sequence: TGTGCCAGTATGACAGGGGGTAGAGAAAAACTGTTTTTT.

The gene calls are TRBV5-1 and TRBJ1-2, with 7 bases aligning to TRBD1. With 2 bases clipped from V and 6 bases from J, the junction kept 10 bases outside the gene matches. CDR1 SGHRS and CDR2 YFSETQ come from the germline V gene. The CDR3 contains 15 residues. CDR3 nucleotides: TGCGCCAGCAGCTTCGGGACAGTTATAACTAATGGCTACACCTTC. It yields the protein CASSFGTVITNGYTF.

The genes are TRBV6-6 and TRBJ1-1; D is possibly TRBD1 (6 bases). The CDR3 is 15 residues long. Per the germline V gene, CDR1 is MNHNY and CDR2 is SVGAGI (reference sequence). V was cut by 0 bases and J by 5 bases, with 13 bases left in between. The CDR3 reads CASSYSGQGYTEAFF. The CDR3 DNA reads TGTGCCAGCAGTTACTCAGGGCAGGGGTATACTGAAGCTTTCTTT.

The rearrangement joins TRBV2 to TRBJ2-5; maybe TRBD2 (6 bases). The CDR3 extends over 15 amino acids. V was trimmed by 7 bases and J by 4 bases, leaving 19 bases between them. Germline-derived CDR1 and CDR2 are SNHLY and FYNNEI. CDR3 bases: TGTGCCAGCATAGGGGTGTCGTGGAGGGGAGAGACCCAGTACTTC. It translates to CASIGVSWRGETQYF.

For the CDR3, the DNA is TGTGCCAGCAGCTTAGGGGCGGGAGTCTCCTACGAGCAGTACTTC. This translates into CASSLGAGVSYEQYF. The rearrangement joins TRBV11-2 to TRBJ2-7; 7 bases align to TRBD2. Trimming took 1 base from V and 0 from J; bases not matched to a gene: 3. Germline loops: CDR1 SGHAT, CDR2 FQNNGV. The CDR3 runs to 15 residues.

V is TRBV5-1 and J is TRBJ2-7, with 12 bases matching TRBD2. Looked up from germline, CDR1 is SGHRS and CDR2 is YFSETQ. The trim removed 6 bases at V and 2 bases at J, leaving 6 bases unmatched. The CDR3 length is 15 residues. The CDR3 loop reads CASKGLAGTTYEQYF. The CDR3 DNA reads TGCGCCAGCAAAGGACTAGCGGGAACCACCTACGAGCAGTACTTC.

The rearrangement uses TRBV30 and TRBJ2-3; D gene uncertain. V was trimmed by 1 base and J by 1 base, leaving 9 bases between them. CDR3 length equals 14 residues. CDR1 is GTSNPN and CDR2 is SVGIG in the germline V gene (reference sequence). For the CDR3, the DNA is TGTGCCTGGAGTGGGCGACTTCGCACAGATACGCAGTATTTT. Its protein is CAWSGRLRTDTQYF.

The DNA for the CDR3 is TGTGCCAGTAGTCGCTGGGGGGTTGACACCGGGGAGCTGTTTTTT. Translating it yields CASSRWGVDTGELFF. V and J are TRBV19 and TRBJ2-2; possibly TRBD2 for D (6 bases). The CDR3 is made up of 15 amino acids. Trimming stripped 5 bases from V and 3 bases from J, with 13 bases between. Per germline, CDR1 LNHDA and CDR2 SQIVND (reference sequence).

The chain employs TRBV18 and TRBJ2-1, with 7 bases identical to TRBD2. CDR1 and CDR2 from the germline V gene are KGHSH and LQKENI. V shed 5 bases and J 7 bases; nucleotides not matched to a gene: 11. The CDR3 length is 15 residues. The CDR3 region is CASSAGLEVGNEQFF. DNA for the CDR3: TGTGCCAGCTCAGCTGGACTAGAAGTGGGGAATGAGCAGTTCTTC. Full variable domain (remainder filled in from reference TRBV18 and TRBJ2-1): NAGVMQNPRHLVRRRGQEARLRCSPMKGHSHVYWYRQLPEEGLKFMVYLQKENIIDESGMPKERFSAEFPKEGPSILRIQQVVRGDSAAYFCASSAGLEVGNEQFFGPGTRLTVL.

The chain uses TRBV9 and TRBJ1-2; D is unresolved. The CDR3 loop spans 13 amino acids. Trimming pared 0 bases from V and 7 bases from J, leaving 10 bases between. Looked up from germline, CDR1 is SGDLS and CDR2 is YYNGEE. The CDR3 reads CASSVVSGSGYTF. CDR3 nucleotide sequence: TGTGCCAGCAGCGTAGTGAGCGGGTCTGGCTACACCTTC.

The chain carries TRBV5-1 and TRBJ2-7; D is unresolved. Germline CDR1 reads SGHRS; CDR2 reads YFSETQ. Trimming took off 4 bases at V and 5 bases at J, with 13 bases between the two ends. The CDR3 has 13 residues. This CDR3 is CASSPLQNNEQYF. Written as DNA, the CDR3 is TGCGCCAGCAGCCCTTTACAGAATAACGAGCAGTACTTC.

The rearrangement links TRBV29-1 to TRBJ2-5; D unclear. Germline V gene lookup returns CDR1 SQVTM and CDR2 ANQGSEA. This CDR3 comprises 15 residues. V was pared by 0 bases and J by 5 bases, with 16 bases between. The CDR3 region has the DNA TGCAGCGTTGAAGATCCTAGAACTAACCGCGAGACCCAGTACTTC. It codes for CSVEDPRTNRETQYF.

The chain links TRBV10-3 to TRBJ1-2; 8 bases map to TRBD1. This CDR3 is built from 13 residues. CDR1 is ENHRY and CDR2 is SYGVKD in the germline V gene. Losses at the gene ends were 5 bases for V and 6 bases for J; bases not matched to a gene: 5. CDR3 bases: TGTGCCATCAGTCTGGACAGGGACGATGGCTACACCTTC. This translates into CAISLDRDDGYTF.

The chain employs TRBV2 and TRBJ2-6; unclear D gene. CDR1 is SNHLY, CDR2 FYNNEI, per germline. V was cut by 2 bases and J by 0 bases, with 8 bases left in between. The CDR3 contains 16 residues. The CDR3 here is CASSESFYSGANVLTF. CDR3 nucleotide sequence: TGTGCCAGCAGTGAATCTTTCTACTCTGGGGCCAACGTCCTGACTTTC.

V and J are TRBV7-3 and TRBJ2-7, with 10 bases identical to TRBD2. V dropped 2 bases and J dropped 0; count of bases not matched to a gene: 1. CDR1 and CDR2 from the germline V gene are SGHTA and FQGTGA. The CDR3 spans 15 residues. CDR3 bases: TGTGCCAGCAGCTTAGCTAGCGGGAGCTCCTACGAGCAGTACTTC. Protein product: CASSLASGSSYEQYF.

The J gene is TRBJ2-1, the V gene TRBV27, with TRBD2 as a possible D gene (5 bases). V was pared by 6 bases and J by 2 bases, with 17 bases between. CDR1 is MNHEY and CDR2 is SMNVEV in the germline V gene (reference sequence). This CDR3 comprises 16 residues. CDR3 DNA: TGTGCCAGCAGCTCCGGTCGGGGAGCCACCTACAATGAGCAGTTCTTC. It yields the protein CASSSGRGATYNEQFF.

The chain combines TRBV5-1 with TRBJ1-1; D gene uncertain. Per germline, CDR1 SGHRS and CDR2 YFSETQ. This CDR3 has 17 residues. Trimming removed 0 bases at V and 1 base at J, with 16 bases between. CDR3 in amino acids: CASSLGVGTQANTEAFF. CDR3 in DNA: TGCGCCAGCAGCTTGGGTGTTGGAACTCAGGCGAACACTGAAGCTTTCTTT.

This sequence joins TRBV27 and TRBJ1-4, with D maybe TRBD1 (5 bases). Trimming removed 10 bases from V and 8 bases from J, with 20 bases in between. Germline V gene sequence: CDR1 MNHEY, CDR2 SMNVEV (reference sequence). The CDR3 runs to 14 residues. The CDR3 sequence: CATEPGVPGEKLFF. Written as DNA, the CDR3 is TGTGCCACAGAACCGGGGGTCCCTGGGGAAAAACTGTTTTTT.

This chain connects TRBV30 to TRBJ2-2; weak D call: TRBD2 (6 bases). The germline gives CDR1 GTSNPN, CDR2 SVGIG (reference sequence). This CDR3 has 15 residues. Trimming left V 0 bases short and J 0 bases short, with 8 bases between. The CDR3, as DNA: TGTGCCTGGAGTGTAGCGGGCGCGAACACCGGGGAGCTGTTTTTT. This translates into CAWSVAGANTGELFF.

The chain recombines TRBV5-1 with TRBJ1-2; 10 bases fit TRBD1. The V segment lost 4 bases and the J segment 3 bases; nucleotides outside the gene matches: 6. The CDR3 length is 15 residues. Per germline, CDR1 SGHRS and CDR2 YFSETQ. The CDR3 loop reads CASSPPDRGDYGYTF. In DNA, the CDR3 is TGCGCCAGCAGCCCGCCGGACAGGGGGGACTATGGCTACACCTTC.

This sequence joins TRBV30 and TRBJ1-5; 7 bases are shared with TRBD1. The CDR3 is 14 residues long. V was pared by 4 bases and J by 1 base, with 4 bases of the junction left unmatched. The germline CDR1 and CDR2 sequences are GTSNPN and SVGIG (reference sequence). In DNA form, the CDR3 reads TGTGCCTGGACCTCGGGACAGAGCAATCAGCCCCAGCATTTT. Translated: CAWTSGQSNQPQHF.

The rearrangement uses TRBV6-6 and TRBJ1-3; 10 bases align to TRBD1. CDR3 size: 15 residues. The germline V gene encodes CDR1 MNHNY and CDR2 SVGAGI (reference sequence). V trimming: 6 bases; J trimming: 4 bases; junction bases outside the gene matches: 6. The CDR3 reads CASSIRQGAGNTIYF. In nucleotides, the CDR3 is TGTGCCAGCAGCATTCGACAGGGGGCGGGAAACACCATATATTTT.

This chain uses TRBV18 with TRBJ1-4, with D perhaps matching TRBD1 (5 bases). Trimming shortened V by 1 base and J by 5 bases, and 17 bases separated the two germline ends. This CDR3 spans 17 amino acids. The germline V gene has CDR1 KGHSH and CDR2 LQKENI. CDR3 in amino acids: CASSPQTPWRGNEKLFF. The CDR3, as DNA: TGTGCCAGCTCACCACAGACACCATGGAGGGGCAATGAAAAACTGTTTTTT. The full variable domain, rest sourced from reference TRBV18 and TRBJ1-4, is NAGVMQNPRHLVRRRGQEARLRCSPMKGHSHVYWYRQLPEEGLKFMVYLQKENIIDESGMPKERFSAEFPKEGPSILRIQQVVRGDSAAYFCASSPQTPWRGNEKLFFGSGTQLSVL.

This clone was observed once. The J gene is TRBJ2-1, the V gene TRBV14, with D possibly being TRBD1 (5 bases). Germline-derived CDR1 and CDR2 are SGHDN and FVKESK. CDR3 length: 14 residues. V lost 4 bases, J lost 0 bases, and 7 bases lay in between. The CDR3, as DNA: TGTGCCAGCAGCCTAGACAGCTCCTACAATGAGCAGTTCTTC. Amino acids: CASSLDSSYNEQFF.

The table lists this clone with a few counts. V usage is TRBV9 and J usage is TRBJ1-2; no clear D gene. The germline V gene has CDR1 SGDLS and CDR2 YYNGEE. Between the trimmed V and J ends, which lost 5 bases and 4 bases, there was a span of 18 bases. CDR3 length: 15 residues. The CDR3 region is CASRPVAGSPYGYTF. CDR3 DNA: TGTGCCAGCAGACCAGTAGCGGGGAGTCCCTATGGCTACACCTTC.

The V call is TRBV14, the J call TRBJ2-2, with 11 bases lining up with TRBD2. The germline gives CDR1 SGHDN, CDR2 FVKESK. The J segment lost 5 bases and the V segment lost 4 bases, leaving 3 bases of the junction unmatched. The CDR3 has 15 amino acids. The CDR3: CASSLGLAGTGELFF. The CDR3 DNA reads as TGTGCCAGCAGCCTCGGACTAGCGGGTACCGGGGAGCTGTTTTTT.